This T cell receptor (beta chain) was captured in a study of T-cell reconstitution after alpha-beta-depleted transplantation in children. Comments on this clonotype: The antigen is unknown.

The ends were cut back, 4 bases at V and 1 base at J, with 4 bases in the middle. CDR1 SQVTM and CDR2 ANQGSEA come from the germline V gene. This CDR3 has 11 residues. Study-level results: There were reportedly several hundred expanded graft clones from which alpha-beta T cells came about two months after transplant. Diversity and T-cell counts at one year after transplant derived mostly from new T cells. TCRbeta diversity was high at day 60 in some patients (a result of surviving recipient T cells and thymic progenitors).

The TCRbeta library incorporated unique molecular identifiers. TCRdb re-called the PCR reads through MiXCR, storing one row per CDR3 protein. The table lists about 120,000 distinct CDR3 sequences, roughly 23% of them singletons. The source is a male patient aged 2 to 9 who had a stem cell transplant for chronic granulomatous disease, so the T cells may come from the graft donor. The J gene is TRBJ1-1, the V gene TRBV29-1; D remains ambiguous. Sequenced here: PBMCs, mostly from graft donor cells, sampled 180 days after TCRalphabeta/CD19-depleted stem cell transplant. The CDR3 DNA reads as TGCAGCGTTGTAGCGAACACTGAAGCTTTCTTT. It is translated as CSVVANTEAFF.